This T cell receptor beta chain was sequenced in a study of cytomegalovirus exposure and HLA in healthy donors. Study context: Early on, a data release was issued that held 80 million or so unique TCRs from HLA-typed donors. Notes on the study in general: Some TCR beta chains (about 170 of them) were listed as cytomegalovirus-associated. When analyzed later, a missense DCLRE1C variant was found to be linked to TCR beta V- and J-gene trimming. About 90% or about 30% of the time was how often most TCR beta V segments were productive, according to an earlier analysis.

13 Jbeta primers and 60 Vbeta primers were used for the PCR. Profiled with immunoSEQ multiplex PCR; TCRdb holds only in-frame clones, not every one. The table has more than 150,000 clones, more than 70% seen once. In germline, CDR1 is LNHDA, CDR2 SQIVND (reference sequence). CDR3 length: 16 amino acids. Trimming left V 5 bases short and J 5 bases short, with 19 bases between. As regards this clone: Its antigen is as yet unknown.

Source material: PBMCs. This chain uses TRBV19 with TRBJ2-1; a weak D match, TRBD2 (7 bases). The source of this sequence is a boy between 5 and 17 years old in good health and CMV-seronegative. The chain's CDR3 is CASSPMRGGRDNEQFF. CDR3 nucleotide sequence: TGTGCCAGTAGTCCCATGAGGGGGGGCCGAGACAATGAGCAGTTCTTC.